Below, 29 T cell receptor beta chains from the same sample are listed, as sequenced in a study of T-cell memory formation after mild COVID-19. TCRdb analysed the 5' RACE reads with MiXCR anew, one entry per CDR3 protein. The data hold tens of thousands of distinct CDR3 sequences, with about 15% observed a single time. Sequences were obtained from PBMCs or a T cell subset sorted from them (not recorded which). These receptors came from a man aged 18 to 29 who had mild COVID-19 (a few samples of this study predate the infection). Cell type and time point are not known.

In its sample, this clonotype was seen a few times. The V and J genes are TRBV5-8 and TRBJ2-5, with 10 bases matching TRBD1. The germline V gene encodes CDR1 SGHTS and CDR2 YDEGEE. After removal of 4 bases from V and 1 base from J, the junction contained 7 bases not matched to a gene. The CDR3 is 16 residues long. Here the CDR3 reads CASSHGTGAVQETQYF. Here the CDR3 DNA reads TGTGCCAGCAGCCACGGGACAGGGGCCGTCCAAGAGACCCAGTACTTC.

This clonotype was seen only a few times. The chain employs TRBV7-9 and TRBJ2-7; 14 nucleotides agree with TRBD2. The trim removed 5 bases at V and 3 bases at J, leaving 3 bases unmatched. This CDR3 has 15 amino acids. Germline V lookup: CDR1 SEHNR, CDR2 FQNEAQ (reference sequence). The DNA of the CDR3 is TGTGCCAGCAGCCCCGGGACTAGCGGGGGCTACGAGCAGTACTTC. It is translated as CASSPGTSGGYEQYF.

The J gene is TRBJ2-3, the V gene TRBV4-3; no firm D call. CDR1 LGHNA and CDR2 YSLEER come from the germline V gene. The CDR3 spans 13 residues. V was shortened by 4 bases and J by 5 bases, with 10 bases between the two germline ends. The CDR3 loop is CASSLTSGDTQYF. Written as DNA, the CDR3 is TGCGCCAGCAGCCTCACCTCCGGAGATACGCAGTATTTT.

Many counts were recorded for this clonotype. This chain links TRBV5-1 with TRBJ2-2; 10 bases map to TRBD1. With 4 bases clipped from V and 1 base from J, the junction kept 4 bases outside the gene matches. From germline, CDR1 is SGHRS and CDR2 YFSETQ. The CDR3 has 16 residues. Written as DNA, the CDR3 is TGCGCCAGCAGCCGGGACAGGGGACGGAACACCGGGGAGCTGTTTTTT. Its protein is CASSRDRGRNTGELFF.

This clonotype was recorded a few times. CDR3 residues: CASSFHPGETQYF. The CDR3 DNA reads TGTGCCAGCAGTTTTCACCCGGGTGAGACCCAGTACTTC. The genes are TRBV12-3 or TRBV12-4 and TRBJ2-5, with D uncertain. The CDR3 covers 13 residues. V was pared by 3 bases and J by 5 bases, with 10 bases between.

This chain uses TRBV12-3 or TRBV12-4 with TRBJ2-3, with TRBD2 matching 8 bases. V was clipped by 8 bases and J by 0 bases; unmatched bases: 10. The length of the CDR3 is 16 residues. CDR3 sequence (DNA): TGTGCCAGCTGCTTACTCACTAGCGGAAGCACAGATACGCAGTATTTT. Protein product: CASCLLTSGSTDTQYF.

The chain recombines TRBV6-2 or TRBV6-3 with TRBJ2-5, with D unclear. This CDR3 is built from 14 residues. The germline V gene has CDR1 MNHEY and CDR2 SVGEGT. V was shortened by 5 bases and J by 4 bases, with 14 bases between the two germline ends. This chain's CDR3 is CASSDGPAPETQYF. CDR3 coding DNA: TGTGCCAGCAGTGATGGGCCAGCACCAGAGACCCAGTACTTC.

This clonotype was seen a few times. This chain uses TRBV29-1 with TRBJ2-1, with D possibly TRBD1 on 5 matching bases. V gave up 3 bases and J gave up 9 bases, with 12 bases separating them. The CDR3 consists of 12 residues. Germline values: CDR1 SQVTM, CDR2 ANQGSEA. The CDR3 is CSVDSGQGEQFF. Here the CDR3 DNA reads TGCAGCGTTGACTCCGGACAAGGTGAGCAGTTCTTC.

V and J are TRBV4-1 and TRBJ2-2, with D tentatively TRBD1 or TRBD2 (5 bases each). With 4 bases removed from V and 3 bases from J, the gap between germline ends came to 12 bases. Germline V gives CDR1 MGHRA, CDR2 YSYEKL. The CDR3 totals 15 residues. DNA for the CDR3: TGCGCCAGCAGCCGAGGACTGGGGGACACCGGGGAGCTGTTTTTT. This translates into CASSRGLGDTGELFF.

This sequence joins TRBV29-1 and TRBJ2-2; D may correspond to TRBD1 or TRBD2 (5 bases each). The CDR3 consists of 14 residues. The V and J ends lost 0 bases and 5 bases respectively, with 10 bases between them. The germline V gene encodes CDR1 SQVTM and CDR2 ANQGSEA. In DNA form, the CDR3 reads TGCAGCGTTGAAGATCGGGGCGGGACCGGGGAGCTGTTTTTT. This translates into CSVEDRGGTGELFF.

The rearrangement joins TRBV7-9 to TRBJ2-7, with 9 bases fitting TRBD1. The CDR3 covers 11 residues. In germline, CDR1 is SEHNR, CDR2 FQNEAQ (reference sequence). The V and J ends lost 4 bases and 10 bases, in that order; junction bases with no gene match: 2. CDR3 bases: TGTGCCAGCAGCTGGGACAGGGTCCAGTACTTC. It yields the protein CASSWDRVQYF.

The chain couples TRBV4-3 to TRBJ1-5; 9 positions match TRBD1. CDR1 LGHNA and CDR2 YSLEER come from the germline V gene. V gave up 4 bases and J gave up 2 bases; unmatched junction bases: 3. The CDR3 sequence is 15 residues long. The CDR3: CASSLDRGGNQPQHF. The CDR3 nucleotides are TGCGCCAGCAGCCTGGACAGGGGAGGCAATCAGCCCCAGCATTTT.

This clonotype was counted only a few times. This chain links TRBV27 with TRBJ2-2; D unresolved. V was trimmed by 2 bases and J by 8 bases, leaving 3 bases between them. The germline CDR1 and CDR2 sequences are MNHEY and SMNVEV (reference sequence). The CDR3 runs 11 residues. The CDR3 is CASSLRGELFF. DNA for the CDR3: TGTGCCAGCAGTTTACGGGGGGAGCTGTTTTTT.

This chain connects TRBV7-9 to TRBJ2-7; 8 bases map to TRBD1. This CDR3 region has 16 residues. Trimming took 4 bases from V and 3 from J; bases not matched to a gene: 11. Germline V lookup: CDR1 SEHNR, CDR2 FQNEAQ (reference sequence). The CDR3 DNA is TGTGCCAGCAGCTCTACGGACAGGGTAGGCATCTACGAGCAGTACGTC. Translation: CASSSTDRVGIYEQYV.

The V call is TRBV7-9, the J call TRBJ1-1; 9 bases line up with TRBD1. Germline loops: CDR1 SEHNR, CDR2 FQNEAQ (reference sequence). V lost 5 bases to trimming and J lost 1 base; unmatched junction nucleotides: 5. This CDR3 is 15 amino acids long. Here the CDR3 reads CASSPGTGRNTEAFF. The CDR3 DNA reads as TGTGCCAGCAGCCCCGGGACAGGGAGGAACACTGAAGCTTTCTTT.

The sample holds a few counts of this clonotype. The DNA of the CDR3 is TGCAGCTCCCGAGGCGGGAACACTGAAGCTTTCTTT. Translating gives CSSRGGNTEAFF. The rearrangement uses TRBV29-1 and TRBJ1-1; D call uncertain. Trimming shortened V by 8 bases and J by 1 base, and 11 bases separated the two germline ends. CDR3 length equals 12 residues. In germline, CDR1 is SQVTM, CDR2 ANQGSEA.

This clonotype has a count of ten or more. V is TRBV6-5 and J is TRBJ2-1; D ambiguous. This CDR3 region has 14 residues. CDR1 and CDR2 (germline): MNHEY, SVGAGI. The V end lost 6 bases, the J end lost 6 bases, and 15 bases lay between the germline ends. CDR3 in DNA: TGTGCCAGCAGCCCCCGGGTTCCCGCCAATGAGCAGTTCTTC. It translates to CASSPRVPANEQFF.

CDR3 bases: TGCGCCAGCAGCCGCGGGGCGGGGGGACAAGAGACCCAGTACTTC. The encoded protein is CASSRGAGGQETQYF. This chain uses TRBV4-1 with TRBJ2-5; 8 bases are a match to TRBD2. V lost 4 bases to trimming and J lost 2 bases; unmatched junction nucleotides: 6. This CDR3 comprises 15 residues. The germline CDR1 and CDR2 sequences are MGHRA and YSYEKL.

This chain uses TRBV12-3 or TRBV12-4 with TRBJ2-5; the match to TRBD2 covers 8 bases. The CDR3 has 15 residues. V shed 5 bases, J shed 2 bases, and the junction held 7 bases outside the gene matches. CDR3 bases: TGTGCCAGCAGTCCTATCGGACTAGCACAAGAGACCCAGTACTTC. As protein: CASSPIGLAQETQYF.

Note on this clonotype: No DNA is shown, since the ends of the CDR3 on it are uncertain; the CDR3 is the one TCRdb lists. The V call is TRBV2, the J call TRBJ1-2; the table calls TRBD1, which could not be checked here. The CDR3 has 11 amino acids, counting both end residues. Germline CDR1 is SNHLY and CDR2 is FYNNEI. The CDR3 loop reads CASFGAGGYTF.

The J gene is TRBJ1-1, the V gene TRBV9; TRBD1 is a possible D gene (6 bases). Trimming took 0 bases from V and 2 from J, leaving 17 bases between them. CDR1 is SGDLS, CDR2 YYNGEE, per germline. CDR3 length equals 17 residues. The CDR3 DNA reads TGTGCCAGCAGCGTAGTGACAGGCGCCCACTCAAACACTGAAGCTTTCTTT. Translating it yields CASSVVTGAHSNTEAFF.

The chain joins TRBV2 to TRBJ2-5, with 14 bases aligning to TRBD2. CDR1 and CDR2 (germline): SNHLY, FYNNEI. V lost 11 bases to trimming and J lost 7 bases; unmatched junction nucleotides: 6. The CDR3 has 13 amino acids. CDR3 region: CAGGLAGGGTQYF. In nucleotides, the CDR3 is TGTGCCGGTGGACTAGCGGGGGGAGGGACCCAGTACTTC.

Comment on this clonotype: This sequence may be a read error, since a much larger clone differs from it by one base. The rearrangement uses TRBV2 and TRBJ1-2; tentative D call: TRBD1 (5 bases). The CDR3 covers 17 residues. Trimming shortened V by 1 base and J by 2 bases, and 17 bases separated the two germline ends. Germline CDR1 reads SNHLY; CDR2 reads FYNNEI. Written as DNA, the CDR3 is TGTGCCAGCAGTGAAGGTCCGGGGGGGGACTACAACTATGGCTACACCTTC. Translated: CASSEGPGGDYNYGYTF. Supplemented by reference TRBV2 and TRBJ1-2, the full variable domain reads EPEVTQTPSHQVTQMGQEVILRCVPISNHLYFYWYRQILGQKVEFLVSFYNNEISEKSEIFDDQFSVERPDGSNFTLKIRSTKLEDSAMYFCASSEGPGGDYNYGYTFGSGTRLTVV.

The sample holds many counts of this clonotype. The genes are TRBV7-9 and TRBJ2-1, with 10 bases identical to TRBD2. This CDR3 has 14 amino acids. Per germline, CDR1 SEHNR and CDR2 FQNEAQ (reference sequence). J gave up 10 bases and V 3 bases, and 6 bases lay outside the gene matches. Here the CDR3 reads CASSFGTSGDEQFF. In DNA, the CDR3 is TGTGCCAGCAGCTTTGGAACTAGCGGGGACGAGCAGTTCTTC.

The chain has TRBV4-3 and TRBJ1-4; the D gene is possibly TRBD1 (5 bases). Trimming cost V 0 bases and J 4 bases, with 12 bases left between them. CDR1 and CDR2 from the germline V gene are LGHNA and YSLEER. The CDR3 length is 16 residues. The CDR3 nucleotides are TGCGCCAGCAGCCAAGATGAAGGCAGGGTTAATGAAAAACTGTTTTTT. This gives the protein CASSQDEGRVNEKLFF.

This clonotype has only a few counts. The gene calls are TRBV2 and TRBJ1-5; unclear D gene. Trimming took off 4 bases at V and 0 bases at J, with 7 bases between the two ends. Per the germline V gene, CDR1 is SNHLY and CDR2 is FYNNEI. The CDR3 is 14 residues long. The chain's CDR3 is CASSAMYSNQPQHF. Written as DNA, the CDR3 is TGTGCCAGCAGTGCCATGTATAGCAATCAGCCCCAGCATTTT.

This clonotype was counted ten times or more. This chain uses TRBV7-9 with TRBJ2-3; 9 bases fit TRBD2. This CDR3 region has 16 residues. Germline CDR1 reads SEHNR; CDR2 reads FQNEAQ (reference sequence). Trimming took 3 bases from V and 4 from J; bases not matched to a gene: 8. CDR3 DNA sequence: TGTGCCAGCAGCTTTTTCTCTAGCGGGGCCGCAGATACGCAGTATTTT. This gives the protein CASSFFSSGAADTQYF. Filled out from reference TRBV7-9 and TRBJ2-3, the complete variable domain reads DTGVSQNPRHKITKRGQNVTFRCDPISEHNRLYWYRQTLGQGPEFLTYFQNEAQLEKSRLLSDRFSAERPKGSFSTLEIQRTEQGDSAMYLCASSFFSSGAADTQYFGPGTRLTVL.

The V gene is TRBV4-1, the J gene TRBJ1-1; D not certain. V was pared by 0 bases and J by 1 base, with 12 bases between. CDR1 MGHRA and CDR2 YSYEKL come from the germline V gene. The length of the CDR3 is 16 residues. CDR3 in amino acids: CASSQEFGGSNTEAFF. The CDR3 DNA reads TGCGCCAGCAGCCAAGAGTTCGGAGGTTCGAACACTGAAGCTTTCTTT.

The chain couples TRBV18 to TRBJ1-2; TRBD1 might be the D (6 bases). Trimming removed 2 bases at V and 3 bases at J, with 16 bases between. The CDR3 totals 16 residues. In germline, CDR1 is KGHSH, CDR2 LQKENI. DNA of the CDR3: TGTGCCAGCTCACCAAACAGGGTTAGGAGCGACTATGGCTACACCTTC. It translates to CASSPNRVRSDYGYTF.